What follows describes a single TCR beta chain. This record belongs to a study of Ad26.COV2.S vaccination and SARS-CoV-2 variants. As for the study in general: Dosing was one shot or two shots 56 days apart.

V was shortened by 4 bases and J by 3 bases, with 11 bases between the two germline ends. Germline CDR1 and CDR2: SGHTS and YDEGEE. The CDR3 is 14 residues long. Documented treatment: around 19 received Ad26.COV2.S at low or high dose, single or two shots; several received placebo; per-sample allocation not given. Material that was analyzed had been drawn on day 63 after the first vaccine or placebo injection. Immunization relied on an Ad26 vector, which expressed Wuhan-strain SARS-CoV-2 spike. Some clones are missing from TCRdb's copy, which holds only in-frame ones; the method was immunoSEQ multiplex PCR. This sample has 500,000 or so clones, with around 85% found just once.

V and J are TRBV5-8 and TRBJ1-5, with TRBD1 as a possible D gene (5 bases). The source of this sequence is a person between 18 and 65 years old who received the Ad26.COV2.S COVID-19 vaccine or a placebo. Source: peripheral blood, taken in a trial of Ad26.COV2.S vaccine versus placebo. CDR3 sequence: CASSRTGDNQPQHF. CDR3 coding DNA: TGTGCCAGCAGCCGTACAGGCGACAATCAGCCCCAGCATTTT.